These T cell receptor beta chains were read from a single sample in a study of cytomegalovirus exposure and HLA in healthy donors. TCRdb keeps only in-frame clones here, not all; method: immunoSEQ multiplex PCR. The sample records 210,000 or so clones, more than 60% being singletons. Specimen: PBMCs. These receptors were obtained from a woman aged 55-70 years in good health and CMV-seropositive. The conserved cysteine and the conserved F or W are not part of the CDR3 here.

j_call	v_call	cdr3_aa
TRBJ1-1	TRBV6-5	ASSWDTRLNTEAF
TRBJ2-7	TRBV9	ASSVGGSSYEQY
TRBJ2-1	TRBV7-7	ASSLQDGNEQF
TRBJ2-2	TRBV14	ASSHRGMIAGELF
TRBJ1-1	TRBV6-6	ASSYSEDFEAF
TRBJ2-5	TRBV9	ASSAGLAGETQY
TRBJ2-1	TRBV27	ASSRTGLYSSYNEQF
TRBJ2-3	TRBV10-3	AISESGRLHTQY
TRBJ1-6	TRBV9	ASSPAGTGNSPLH
TRBJ1-2	TRBV2	ARATGGRNYGYT
TRBJ2-3	TRBV5-1	ASAGQGLGADTQY
TRBJ2-1	TRBV7-5	VRSLWGLAGGEVNNEQF
TRBJ2-3	TRBV4-2	ASSQLPGLAEEGQSTDTQY
TRBJ2-7	TRBV6-5	ASSRDRGYEQY
TRBJ1-2	TRBV29-1	SVLGTGGGYT
TRBJ1-6	TRBV15	ATAPGQGFNSYNSPLH
TRBJ1-6	TRBV6-6	ASSPRDNNSPLH
TRBJ1-4	TRBV29-1	SARFGTANEKLF
TRBJ1-5	TRBV19	ASSIIGQANQPQH
TRBJ2-1	TRBV6-5	ASRPGLAGSNEQF
TRBJ2-1	TRBV18	ASSPEQGNNEQF
TRBJ2-2	TRBV7-9	ASSTSGGALTGELF
TRBJ2-5	TRBV19	ASSTDQETQY
TRBJ2-7	TRBV7-9	ASSRASGSSYEQY
TRBJ2-1	TRBV5-1	ASSLGAAGSSYNEQF
TRBJ2-7	TRBV18	ASSPYGAYEQY
TRBJ1-3	TRBV7-9	ASSWDSQTTIY
TRBJ2-7	TRBV7-9	ASSPRESSYEQY
TRBJ2-7	TRBV7-9	ASSLTSGVEQY
TRBJ2-7	TRBV29-1	SVAGSLGEQY
TRBJ1-2	TRBV5-1	ASSYLTGNYGYT